The clone carrying this T cell receptor (beta chain) was detected only once. The antigen remains undetermined. This sample was included in a study of cytomegalovirus exposure and HLA in healthy donors. Regarding the study as a whole: Later analysis associated a missense DCLRE1C variant with TCR beta V- and J-gene trimming. Earlier results showed most TCR beta V segments being productive about 87% or about 30% of the time.

The primer mix had 60 Vbeta and 13 Jbeta primers. Generated by immunoSEQ multiplex PCR, the TCRdb table keeps only in-frame clones and is missing some. The sample lists about 120,000 clones, around 86% occurring once. Looked up from germline, CDR1 is MNHNY and CDR2 is SVGAGI (reference sequence). The CDR3 spans 15 residues. J was trimmed by 4 bases and V by 5 bases; bases with no gene match: 6. The rearrangement uses TRBV6-6 and TRBJ2-2; TRBD1 agrees at 8 bases. Specimen: PBMCs. This clonotype was obtained from a middle-aged woman in good health and CMV-seronegative. For the CDR3, the DNA is TGTGCCAGCAGTACAGGGGGTGTGGGCACCGGGGAGCTGTTTTTT. This codes for CASSTGGVGTGELFF.